This record covers a single T cell receptor beta chain. Its antigen is unknown. This entry is derived from a study of T-cell reconstitution after alpha-beta-depleted transplantation in children. Study-wide points: The study traced high day-60 TCRbeta diversity in some patients to surviving recipient T cells and thymic progenitors. By one year post-transplant, T-cell counts and diversity largely arose from T cells that were newly produced. Several hundred expanded graft clones reportedly gave rise to the alpha-beta T cells present about two months after transplant.

This CDR3 is 16 amino acids long. Germline assignment: CDR1 MNHEY and CDR2 SVGEGT. The V gene end was trimmed by 6 bases and the J gene end by 6 bases; junction bases not matched to a gene: 10. Unique molecular identifiers featured in how the TCRbeta library was prepared. TCRdb re-derived calls from the PCR reads in MiXCR, one entry per CDR3 protein. The sample holds roughly 340,000 distinct CDR3 sequences, roughly 17% seen once. The TCR sequence derives from a male patient aged 2 to 10 who had a stem cell transplant for acute lymphoblastic leukemia, so the T cells may come from the graft donor. The genes are TRBV6-2 or TRBV6-3 and TRBJ2-3; TRBD2 matches at 12 bases. The sequences come from PBMCs, mostly from graft donor cells, collected 360 days after TCRalphabeta/CD19-depleted stem cell transplant. CDR3 sequence (DNA): TGTGCCAGCAGCACGACTAGCGGGAGCGTTGGTGATACGCAGTATTTT. Translation: CASSTTSGSVGDTQYF.